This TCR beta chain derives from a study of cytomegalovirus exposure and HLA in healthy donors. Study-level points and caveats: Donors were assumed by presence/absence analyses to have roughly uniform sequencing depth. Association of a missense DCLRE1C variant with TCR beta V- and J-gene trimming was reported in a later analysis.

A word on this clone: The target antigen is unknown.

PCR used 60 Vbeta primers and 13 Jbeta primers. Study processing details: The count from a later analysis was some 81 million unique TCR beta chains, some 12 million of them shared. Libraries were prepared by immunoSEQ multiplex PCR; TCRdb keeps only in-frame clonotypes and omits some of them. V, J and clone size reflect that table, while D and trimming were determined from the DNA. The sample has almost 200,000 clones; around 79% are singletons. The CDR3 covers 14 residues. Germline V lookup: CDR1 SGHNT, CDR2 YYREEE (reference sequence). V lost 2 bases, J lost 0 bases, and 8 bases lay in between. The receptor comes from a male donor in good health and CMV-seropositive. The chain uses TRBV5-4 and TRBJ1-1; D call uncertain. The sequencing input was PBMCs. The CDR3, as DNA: TGTGCCAGCAGCTTTGGCCTGATGAACACTGAAGCTTTCTTT. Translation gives CASSFGLMNTEAFF.